This T cell receptor (beta chain) was recorded in a study of blood T cells in healthy people across ages. General study points: A strong correlation was seen between TCR beta diversity and naive T cell percentage. Underestimates were what the diversity estimates from one million T cells were considered to be.

The second PCR ran roughly 6 to 11 cycles with a sample-barcoded 5' primer and J-beta primers. Each CDR3 protein is one row after TCRdb ran MiXCR on the 5' RACE reads. In the table there are 700,000 to 900,000 distinct CDR3 sequences, approximately 55% of which are singletons. This CDR3 region has 17 residues. The V gene end was trimmed by 6 bases and the J gene end by 2 bases; junction bases not matched to a gene: 10. The sample holds one count of this clonotype. As yet, its antigen is unknown. Sequencing used blood. The chain employs TRBV12-3 or TRBV12-4 and TRBJ2-2; 9 bases are a match to TRBD2. The receptor was isolated from a man aged 80 or over in good health. CDR3 protein: CASSFSGRGVNTGELFF. CDR3 coding DNA: TGTGCCAGCAGCTTTAGCGGGAGAGGCGTAAACACCGGGGAGCTGTTTTTT.